The 8 T cell receptor beta chains presented below share a single source sample, sequenced in a study of cytomegalovirus exposure and HLA in healthy donors. PCR involved 60 Vbeta and 13 Jbeta primers. Profiling relied on immunoSEQ multiplex PCR, and the TCRdb table lists in-frame clones only, not all of them. Of 85,000 to 100,000 clones in the sample, 55% to 65% are singletons; the top ten hold over 2%. Sequenced material: PBMCs. The receptors here all came from a human donor in good health.

The V call is TRBV19, the J call TRBJ2-5; D is unresolved. Germline V gene sequence: CDR1 LNHDA, CDR2 SQIVND (reference sequence). CDR3 size: 13 residues. Trimming removed 0 bases at V and 3 bases at J, with 5 bases between. The CDR3 loop reads CASSIDSEETQYF. For the CDR3, the DNA is TGTGCCAGTAGTATAGATAGTGAAGAGACCCAGTACTTC.

The rearrangement links TRBV5-6 to TRBJ1-5, with D perhaps TRBD1 (5 bases). From germline, CDR1 is SGHDT and CDR2 YYEEEE. The V end was cut by 1 base, the J end by 7 bases, with 12 bases between. This CDR3 has 14 amino acids. CDR3 protein: CASSLWATEQPQHF. In DNA, the CDR3 is TGTGCCAGCAGCTTGTGGGCGACAGAACAGCCCCAGCATTTT.

This rearrangement joins TRBV11-3 to TRBJ2-2, with D maybe TRBD1 (5 bases). V was clipped by 1 base and J by 5 bases, with 14 bases between them. The CDR3 has 16 amino acids. Germline V gives CDR1 SGHNT, CDR2 YENEEA. The DNA of the CDR3 is TGTGCCAGCAGCTTAGCCACCCCTTCAGGGACCGGGGAGCTGTTTTTT. Its translation is CASSLATPSGTGELFF.

The chain has TRBV5-4 and TRBJ1-2, with D perhaps TRBD1 (6 bases). The CDR3 runs 14 residues. Trimming removed 4 bases at V and 1 base at J, with 11 bases between. The V gene's germline CDR1 is SGHNT and CDR2 YYREEE (reference sequence). The CDR3 sequence: CASSQGHGNYGYTF. CDR3 nucleotide sequence: TGTGCCAGCAGCCAGGGACACGGTAACTATGGCTACACCTTC.

This clone was recorded a few times. The CDR3 spells CAWTDSYNSPLHF. CDR3 DNA sequence: TGTGCCTGGACTGACAGTTATAATTCACCCCTCCACTTT. The V call is TRBV30, the J call TRBJ1-6; D is perhaps TRBD1 (5 bases). V was shortened by 4 bases and J by 4 bases, with 8 bases between the two germline ends. Germline V CDR1 and CDR2: GTSNPN, SVGIG (reference sequence). This CDR3 has 13 amino acids. Full variable domain (rest looked up from reference TRBV30 and TRBJ1-6): SQTIHQWPATLVQPVGSPLSLECTVEGTSNPNLYWYRQAAGRGLQLLFYSVGIGQISSEVPQNLSASRPQDRQFILSSKKLLLSDSGFYLCAWTDSYNSPLHFGNGTRLTVT.

This clone has just one count. The V and J genes are TRBV4-2 and TRBJ1-1; TRBD1 matches 7 bases. From germline, CDR1 is LGHNA and CDR2 YNFKEQ. The ends lost 4 bases at V and 5 bases at J; junction bases unmatched: 10. CDR3 length equals 15 residues. The CDR3 coding sequence is TGTGCCAGCAGCCCTTCGACAGGGAAGTTTACTGAAGCTTTCTTT. Translating it yields CASSPSTGKFTEAFF.

The chain links TRBV29-1 to TRBJ1-5, with TRBD1 matching over 10 bases. The CDR3 totals 15 residues. Germline V gene data show CDR1 as SQVTM and CDR2 as ANQGSEA. The V and J ends lost 7 bases and 2 bases, in that order; junction bases with no gene match: 8. Here the CDR3 DNA reads TGCAGCGCTCAGACAGGGGGCGCGGGCAATCAGCCCCAGCATTTT. Its translation is CSAQTGGAGNQPQHF.

This clone appeared a few times. The gene calls are TRBV5-1 and TRBJ2-1; the D gene is possibly TRBD2 (6 bases). The CDR3 is made up of 14 amino acids. The germline CDR1 and CDR2 sequences are SGHRS and YFSETQ. V lost 4 bases to trimming and J lost 5 bases, with 13 bases between them. The CDR3 region has the DNA TGCGCCAGCAGCCCCCAGGGACTTAACAATGAGCAGTTCTTC. This translates into CASSPQGLNNEQFF. The whole variable domain, remainder taken from reference TRBV5-1 and TRBJ2-1, is KAGVTQTPRYLIKTRGQQVTLSCSPISGHRSVSWYQQTPGQGLQFLFEYFSETQRNKGNFPGRFSGRQFSNSRSEMNVSTLELGDSALYLCASSPQGLNNEQFFGPGTRLTVL.